A selection of T cell receptor beta chains follows, all from one sample in a study of blood T cell repertoires in COVID-19. Clones were read by immunoSEQ multiplex PCR, and TCRdb kept only the in-frame ones, dropping some. The sample records approximately 290,000 clones, over 75% being singletons. Sequencing was done on a sample of peripheral blood. The receptors stem from a woman aged 60-70 years with acute or convalescent COVID-19. The CDR3 runs from the conserved cysteine through the conserved F or W. The order of the fields is D gene, J gene, V gene, clone size, CDR3 DNA, CDR3 protein. A D gene is named only where the DNA matches it firmly. Clone sizes are given selectively: once, few, many, or a class where the clone is expanded.

d_gene: .; j_gene: TRBJ1-4; v_gene: TRBV28; abundance: .; CDR3nt: TGTGCCAGCAGTTTACAGGGCCCTAATGAAAAACTGTTTTTT; CDR3aa: CASSLQGPNEKLFF
d_gene: TRBD1; j_gene: TRBJ2-1; v_gene: TRBV14; abundance: .; CDR3nt: TGTGCCAGCAGCCAAAGGGGGGGACAGGGTTCCTACAATGAGCAGTTCTTC; CDR3aa: CASSQRGGQGSYNEQFF
d_gene: .; j_gene: TRBJ1-3; v_gene: TRBV7-9; abundance: .; CDR3nt: TGTGCCAGCAGCACCAACCCGCGGGGAACCTCTGGAAACACCATATATTTT; CDR3aa: CASSTNPRGTSGNTIYF
d_gene: TRBD2; j_gene: TRBJ2-3; v_gene: TRBV7-3; abundance: .; CDR3nt: TGTGCCAGCAGCTTGCGGGAGGGGGATACGCAGTATTTT; CDR3aa: CASSLREGDTQYF
d_gene: .; j_gene: TRBJ2-1; v_gene: TRBV5-1; abundance: once; CDR3nt: TGCGCCAGCAGCTTGGCCCTTGGGTGGGACACCCCCCGGGTCAATGAGCAGTTCTTC; CDR3aa: CASSLALGWDTPRVNEQFF
d_gene: TRBD2; j_gene: TRBJ2-1; v_gene: TRBV5-1; abundance: once; CDR3nt: TGCGCCAGCAGCCCCAGGAGCGGGAGCTCCTACAATGAGCAGTTCTTC; CDR3aa: CASSPRSGSSYNEQFF
d_gene: TRBD1; j_gene: TRBJ1-2; v_gene: TRBV11-2; abundance: once; CDR3nt: TGTGCCAGCAGCTTAGTTGGACAGGGTAATGGCTACACCTTC; CDR3aa: CASSLVGQGNGYTF
d_gene: .; j_gene: TRBJ2-7; v_gene: TRBV10-1; abundance: few; CDR3nt: TGCGCACCCCAGGGGCAGTACTTC; CDR3aa: CAPQGQYF
d_gene: TRBD2; j_gene: TRBJ2-2; v_gene: TRBV6-2/TRBV6-3; abundance: .; CDR3nt: TGTGCCAGCAGCGAACGGGGGGGTGACACCGGGGAGCTGTTTTTT; CDR3aa: CASSERGGDTGELFF
d_gene: .; j_gene: TRBJ2-1; v_gene: TRBV18; abundance: .; CDR3nt: TGTGCCAGCTCACCACCAATCGGGAACAATGAGCAGTTCTTC; CDR3aa: CASSPPIGNNEQFF
d_gene: TRBD2; j_gene: TRBJ2-5; v_gene: TRBV7-2; abundance: .; CDR3nt: TGTGCCAGCAGCTTAGGACTAGCGGAAGAGACCCAGTACTTC; CDR3aa: CASSLGLAEETQYF
d_gene: .; j_gene: TRBJ1-5; v_gene: TRBV7-8; abundance: .; CDR3nt: TGTGCCAGCAGCCGAGCACAGGGTAGCAATCAGCCCCAGCATTTT; CDR3aa: CASSRAQGSNQPQHF
d_gene: TRBD1; j_gene: TRBJ2-7; v_gene: TRBV28; abundance: .; CDR3nt: TGTGCCAGCAGTGGGTGGACAGGGGTCAGGTCCGAGCAGTACTTC; CDR3aa: CASSGWTGVRSEQYF
d_gene: TRBD2; j_gene: TRBJ2-1; v_gene: TRBV29-1; abundance: .; CDR3nt: TGCAGCGTCGGACTAGCGGGGGACAATGAGCAGTTCTTC; CDR3aa: CSVGLAGDNEQFF
d_gene: TRBD2; j_gene: TRBJ2-3; v_gene: TRBV24-1; abundance: .; CDR3nt: TGTGCCACCAGTGGCCCTGAGAGAGCGGGGTCGCCAGATACGCAGTATTTT; CDR3aa: CATSGPERAGSPDTQYF
d_gene: .; j_gene: TRBJ1-5; v_gene: TRBV19; abundance: .; CDR3nt: TGTGCCAGTAAGGCCAGGGGAATAAATCAGCCCCAGCATTTT; CDR3aa: CASKARGINQPQHF
d_gene: TRBD2; j_gene: TRBJ2-3; v_gene: TRBV5-1; abundance: once; CDR3nt: TGCGCCAGCAGCTTCGGGGGGTACACAGATACGCAGTATTTT; CDR3aa: CASSFGGYTDTQYF
d_gene: .; j_gene: TRBJ1-6; v_gene: TRBV2; abundance: .; CDR3nt: TGTGCCACCAGCCCACGGGCAGGGGCTCGGGATAATTCACCCCTCCACTTT; CDR3aa: CATSPRAGARDNSPLHF
d_gene: TRBD1; j_gene: TRBJ1-6; v_gene: TRBV5-1; abundance: .; CDR3nt: TGCGCCAGCAGCCAGAGCCCGGGACAGAGTGTAAATTCACCCCTCCACTTT; CDR3aa: CASSQSPGQSVNSPLHF
d_gene: .; j_gene: TRBJ2-7; v_gene: TRBV30; abundance: .; CDR3nt: TGTGCCTGGGGCTTTTACGAGCAGTACTTC; CDR3aa: CAWGFYEQYF
d_gene: TRBD1; j_gene: TRBJ1-1; v_gene: TRBV5-1; abundance: .; CDR3nt: TGCGCCAGCAGCAAGCGAACAGGGGGCCTCACTGAAGCTTTCTTT; CDR3aa: CASSKRTGGLTEAFF
d_gene: .; j_gene: TRBJ1-1; v_gene: TRBV6-5; abundance: .; CDR3nt: TGTGCCAGCAGTTACTCGTCGCCAGTGAACACTGAAGCTTTCTTT; CDR3aa: CASSYSSPVNTEAFF
d_gene: .; j_gene: TRBJ1-1; v_gene: TRBV12-3/TRBV12-4; abundance: .; CDR3nt: TGTGCCAGCAGTTTATTGTCCAGCGCTGAAGCTTTCTTT; CDR3aa: CASSLLSSAEAFF
d_gene: .; j_gene: TRBJ1-2; v_gene: TRBV6-6; abundance: .; CDR3nt: TGTGCCAGCAGTTACTCGCAGGGGTCTAACTATGGCTACACCTTC; CDR3aa: CASSYSQGSNYGYTF
d_gene: TRBD1; j_gene: TRBJ1-3; v_gene: TRBV5-5; abundance: .; CDR3nt: TGTGCCAGCAGCACCGGTTGGGGGACAGCTGGAAACACCATATATTTT; CDR3aa: CASSTGWGTAGNTIYF
d_gene: TRBD1; j_gene: TRBJ1-2; v_gene: TRBV15; abundance: .; CDR3nt: TGTGCCACCAGCGGCCTACAGGGGGTAGACTATGGCTACACCTTC; CDR3aa: CATSGLQGVDYGYTF
d_gene: .; j_gene: TRBJ2-7; v_gene: TRBV28; abundance: .; CDR3nt: TGTGCCAGCAGTTGGGGAGCCTTAAAGGCCTACGAGCAGTACTTC; CDR3aa: CASSWGALKAYEQYF
d_gene: TRBD2; j_gene: TRBJ2-1; v_gene: TRBV7-9; abundance: .; CDR3nt: TGTGCCAGCAGCTTAAGGCGGGGGGATGAGCAGTTCTTC; CDR3aa: CASSLRRGDEQFF
d_gene: .; j_gene: TRBJ2-7; v_gene: TRBV28; abundance: .; CDR3nt: TGTGCCAGCCGCTCAGTTAGCGGTTCCTACGAGCAGTACTTC; CDR3aa: CASRSVSGSYEQYF
d_gene: .; j_gene: TRBJ2-7; v_gene: TRBV7-8; abundance: .; CDR3nt: TGTGCCAGCAGCGCGAATGCGGACAAACCCTCGGGCTACGAGCAGTACTTC; CDR3aa: CASSANADKPSGYEQYF
d_gene: .; j_gene: TRBJ2-1; v_gene: TRBV11-2; abundance: .; CDR3nt: TGTGCCAGCAGCTTAGATCGGCACGACGGGAGCTTGGCCTACAATGGGCAGTTCTTC; CDR3aa: CASSLDRHDGSLAYNGQFF
d_gene: TRBD1; j_gene: TRBJ2-4; v_gene: TRBV11-2; abundance: .; CDR3nt: TGTGCCAGCAGCTCGACAGGGGGCGTGCGAAACATTCAGTACTTC; CDR3aa: CASSSTGGVRNIQYF
d_gene: .; j_gene: TRBJ1-6; v_gene: TRBV6-5; abundance: .; CDR3nt: TGTGCCAGCAGTTACTCGTGGCAGGGATCACCCCTCCACTTT; CDR3aa: CASSYSWQGSPLHF
d_gene: TRBD2; j_gene: TRBJ2-1; v_gene: TRBV9; abundance: .; CDR3nt: TGTGCCAGCAGCGGGGACTACTACAATGAGCAGTTCTTC; CDR3aa: CASSGDYYNEQFF
d_gene: TRBD2; j_gene: TRBJ2-1; v_gene: TRBV28; abundance: .; CDR3nt: TGTGCCACGACGGGACTAGCGGGAATTGAGCAGTTCTTC; CDR3aa: CATTGLAGIEQFF
d_gene: .; j_gene: TRBJ2-2; v_gene: TRBV11-3; abundance: .; CDR3nt: TGTGCCAGCAGCACACACGGGAGCGGCACCGGGGAGCTGTTTTTT; CDR3aa: CASSTHGSGTGELFF
d_gene: .; j_gene: TRBJ1-5; v_gene: TRBV27; abundance: .; CDR3nt: TGTGCCAGCAGCGGCAGTTTGGGGGCAAATCAGCCCCAGCATTTT; CDR3aa: CASSGSLGANQPQHF
d_gene: .; j_gene: TRBJ1-2; v_gene: TRBV12-1; abundance: .; CDR3nt: TGTGCCAGCAGCTGCCGTACGGACAGCGGATGTGGGTATGGCTACACCTTC; CDR3aa: CASSCRTDSGCGYGYTF
d_gene: TRBD2; j_gene: TRBJ2-1; v_gene: TRBV10-1; abundance: .; CDR3nt: TGCGCCAGCACCCTTAGGGACAGGGACAGGACTAGCGGGCGTCCTACCTCCTACAATGAGCAGTTCTTC; CDR3aa: CASTLRDRDRTSGRPTSYNEQFF
d_gene: TRBD1; j_gene: TRBJ2-1; v_gene: TRBV7-2; abundance: .; CDR3nt: TGTGCCAGCAGCTTAACGGCCCACAGGGGGCGCAATGAGCAGTTCTTC; CDR3aa: CASSLTAHRGRNEQFF
d_gene: TRBD2; j_gene: TRBJ2-3; v_gene: TRBV9; abundance: .; CDR3nt: TGTGCCAGCAGCCCGATGGGGCGGGGGGTAGATACGCAGTATTTT; CDR3aa: CASSPMGRGVDTQYF
d_gene: .; j_gene: TRBJ1-6; v_gene: TRBV7-2; abundance: .; CDR3nt: TGTGCCAGCAGCTCCTCCAGGGATTCACCCCTCCACTTT; CDR3aa: CASSSSRDSPLHF
d_gene: .; j_gene: TRBJ1-1; v_gene: TRBV6-2/TRBV6-3; abundance: .; CDR3nt: TGTGCCAGCAGTCGGGGGACTGAAGCTTTCTTT; CDR3aa: CASSRGTEAFF